This TCR beta chain derives from a study of cytomegalovirus exposure and HLA in healthy donors. With regard to this clone: The antigen remains undetermined.

The primer mix had 60 Vbeta and 13 Jbeta primers. Sequenced by immunoSEQ multiplex PCR; TCRdb stores in-frame clones only, minus some. The sample shows about 140,000 clones, roughly 79% of them seen only once. CDR3 length: 16 residues. Germline CDR1 reads MNHGY; CDR2 reads SAAAGT. The germline V and J ends were trimmed by 5 bases and 4 bases, with 18 bases remaining between them. Study-wide results and caveats: Sequence variants that were highly shared formed a cluster that was likely a sequencing artifact. Follow-up analysis later connected one missense variant in DCLRE1C with trimming of TCR beta V- and J-genes. As a later analysis revealed, the rate of TCR association differed by HLA locus, with DRB1 most and HLA-C fewest.

V is TRBV6-8 and J is TRBJ1-3; maybe TRBD1 (6 bases). This receptor was taken from a man younger than 45 in good health and CMV-seropositive. Sequenced material: PBMCs. CDR3 loop: CASSHPDTGPGNTIYF. CDR3 nucleotides: TGTGCCAGCAGTCACCCCGATACAGGGCCCGGAAACACCATATATTTT.